This record looks at one T cell receptor beta chain sequence and its context. No antigen is known for it. Quantitative barcoded 5'-RACE was used to prepare TCR beta libraries. TCRdb fed the 5' RACE reads into MiXCR, producing one record per CDR3 protein. This table holds roughly 440,000 distinct CDR3 sequences, roughly 17% found once. The sample belongs to a study of CD8 T cells in ankylosing spondylitis. Study-wide results and limits: What seemed typical of ankylosing spondylitis blood was a TCR beta motif built from 8 or 9 highly homologous variants. There were earlier reports of some motif variants in reactive arthritis synovial fluid and blood. In ankylosing spondylitis patients, matched synovial fluid reportedly showed significant enrichment of disease-linked clones.

V gave up 8 bases and J gave up 2 bases, with 13 bases separating them. This CDR3 has 13 amino acids. Germline V CDR1 and CDR2: SGHRS, YFSETQ. This sequence was found in a male donor with ankylosing spondylitis. What was sequenced was blood, either unsorted or a sorted T cell fraction (not recorded which). The rearrangement uses TRBV5-1 and TRBJ1-1; D gene ambiguous. CDR3 sequence reads: CARPGRRNTEAFF. Here the CDR3 DNA reads TGCGCCAGGCCGGGGAGGCGAAACACTGAAGCTTTCTTT.